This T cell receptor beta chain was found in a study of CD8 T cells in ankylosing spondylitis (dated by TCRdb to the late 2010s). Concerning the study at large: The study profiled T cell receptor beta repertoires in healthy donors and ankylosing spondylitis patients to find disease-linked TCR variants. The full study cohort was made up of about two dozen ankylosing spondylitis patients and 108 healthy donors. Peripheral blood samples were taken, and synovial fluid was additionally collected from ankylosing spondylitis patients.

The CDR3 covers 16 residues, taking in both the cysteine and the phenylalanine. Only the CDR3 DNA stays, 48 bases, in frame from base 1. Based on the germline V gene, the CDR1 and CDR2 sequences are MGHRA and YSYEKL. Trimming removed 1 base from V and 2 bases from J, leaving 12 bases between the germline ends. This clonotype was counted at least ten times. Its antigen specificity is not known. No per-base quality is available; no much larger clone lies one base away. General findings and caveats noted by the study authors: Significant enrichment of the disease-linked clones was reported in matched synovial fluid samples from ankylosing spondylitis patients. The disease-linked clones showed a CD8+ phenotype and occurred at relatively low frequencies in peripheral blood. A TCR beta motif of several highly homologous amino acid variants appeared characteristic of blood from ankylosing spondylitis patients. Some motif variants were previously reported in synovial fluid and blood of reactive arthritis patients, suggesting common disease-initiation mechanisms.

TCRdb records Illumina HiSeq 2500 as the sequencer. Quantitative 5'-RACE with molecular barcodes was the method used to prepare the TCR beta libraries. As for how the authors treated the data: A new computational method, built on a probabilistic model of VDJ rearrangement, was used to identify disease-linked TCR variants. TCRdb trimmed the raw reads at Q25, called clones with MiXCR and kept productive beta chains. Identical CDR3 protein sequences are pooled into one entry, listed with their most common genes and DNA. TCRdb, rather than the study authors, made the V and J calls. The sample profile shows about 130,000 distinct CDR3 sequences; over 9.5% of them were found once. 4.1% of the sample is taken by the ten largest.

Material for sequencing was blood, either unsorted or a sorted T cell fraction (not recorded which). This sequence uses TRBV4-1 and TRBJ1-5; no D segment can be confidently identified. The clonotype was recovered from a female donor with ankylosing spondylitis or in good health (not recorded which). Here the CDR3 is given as CASSQVWERGNQPQHF. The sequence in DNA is TGCGCCAGCAGCCAAGTGTGGGAAAGGGGCAATCAGCCCCAGCATTTT.